This TCR beta chain was sequenced during a study of human versus mouse CDR3 diversity and MHC coevolution. Comment on this clone: What it binds is not known.

Repertoires were generated with immunoSEQ multiplex PCR, while TCRdb's copy carries only in-frame clones and drops some. This sample has around 74,000 clones, with approximately 90% found just once. The V end lost 2 bases, the J end lost 3 bases, and 11 bases lay between the germline ends. This CDR3 contains 13 residues. Germline CDR1 is GTSNPN and CDR2 is SVGIG (reference sequence). Findings and caveats of the study: Six MHC II alleles selected the human T cells.

The TCR was taken from a person aged 30-69 years in good health. The chain carries TRBV30 and TRBJ2-7; TRBD2 is a possible D gene (6 bases). Sequencing used naive CD4+ T cells from blood. Subset specified: CD45RO-negative CD62L-positive naive CD4 T cells. The CDR3 here is CAWSRLGSYEQYF. The CDR3 bases are TGTGCCTGGAGTAGACTAGGGAGCTACGAGCAGTACTTC.